These 10 T cell receptor beta chains came from one sample sequenced in a study of blood T cell repertoires in COVID-19. The assay was immunoSEQ multiplex PCR, and TCRdb's table has in-frame clones only and misses some. The sample holds some 390,000 clones; 70% to 90% are singletons and the top ten take less than 3.5%. Sample: peripheral blood. All receptors derive from a human donor in a cohort sampled during active COVID-19.

The chain combines TRBV5-1 with TRBJ2-5, with 12 positions matching TRBD1. CDR3 length: 16 amino acids. Germline CDR1 SGHRS, CDR2 YFSETQ. V was pared by 4 bases and J by 2 bases, with 6 bases of the junction left unmatched. The CDR3 DNA sequence: TGCGCCAGCAGCCCGGGACAGGGGGCGCGTCAAGAGACCCAGTACTTC. Encoded protein: CASSPGQGARQETQYF.

This chain connects TRBV19 to TRBJ1-5, with TRBD1 matching over 8 bases. Germline CDR1 and CDR2: LNHDA and SQIVND (reference sequence). Germline trimming cut 5 bases from V and 5 bases from J; bases unmatched to any gene: 11. This CDR3 is 16 amino acids long. The DNA of the CDR3 is TGTGCCAGTAGTCCCCGTGGACAGGGTACGGATCAGCCCCAGCATTTT. Its protein is CASSPRGQGTDQPQHF.

The genes are TRBV21-1 and TRBJ2-2; no DNA check was done on the table's D call, TRBD1. TRBV21-1 is an annotated pseudogene. This CDR3 has 14 amino acids. The CDR3 protein is CASREQGSTGELFF. CDR3 nucleotide sequence: TGTGCCAGCAGGGAACAGGGGAGCACCGGGGAGCTGTTTTTT.

The sample holds one count of this clone. The chain uses TRBV27 and TRBJ1-2, with no clear D. The CDR3 is 17 amino acids. In germline, CDR1 is MNHEY, CDR2 SMNVEV (reference sequence). Trimming took 1 base from V and 7 from J, leaving 22 bases between them. In DNA, the CDR3 is TGTGCCAGCAGTTTATTTGGCGGCACAACCATCGGGGTTGGCTACACCTTC. Translation gives CASSLFGGTTIGVGYTF.

The V gene is TRBV28, the J gene TRBJ2-1; maybe TRBD2 (6 bases). The CDR3 totals 13 residues. V dropped 6 bases and J dropped 12 bases, with 18 bases sitting between them. Per the germline V gene, CDR1 is MDHEN and CDR2 is SYDVKM. The CDR3 DNA sequence: TGTGCCAGCAGCCCAGGGAGGTTGGCAGGGCAGTTCTTC. Translation: CASSPGRLAGQFF.

Remarks on this clone: Within the sample, other DNA sequences also encode this same CDR3. V gene TRBV5-1 combines with J gene TRBJ2-5, with 8 nucleotides matching TRBD2. The V gene end was trimmed by 0 bases and the J gene end by 2 bases; junction bases not matched to a gene: 3. CDR3 length: 15 amino acids. The germline gives CDR1 SGHRS, CDR2 YFSETQ. The CDR3 protein is CASSLGLATQETQYF. DNA of the CDR3: TGCGCCAGCAGCTTGGGACTAGCGACACAAGAGACCCAGTACTTC.

The genes are TRBV30 and TRBJ1-2; 8 nucleotides line up with TRBD1. Trimming cost V 3 bases and J 8 bases; bases outside gene matches: 23. This CDR3 spans 18 amino acids. The germline V gene encodes CDR1 GTSNPN and CDR2 SVGIG (reference sequence). This CDR3 is CAWRAKSGTGPEGRGYTF. DNA for the CDR3: TGTGCCTGGAGGGCTAAATCCGGGACAGGCCCCGAAGGAAGAGGCTACACCTTC.

CDR3 DNA sequence: TGTGCCAGCACCGTGGACAGGCAGAGCTCCTACAATGAGCAGTTCTTC. Its translation: CASTVDRQSSYNEQFF. This chain links TRBV2 with TRBJ2-1; 7 bases map to TRBD1. The length of the CDR3 is 16 residues. From germline, CDR1 is SNHLY and CDR2 FYNNEI. The V and J ends lost 7 bases and 0 bases, in that order; junction bases with no gene match: 9. The variable domain in full, with the rest retrieved from reference TRBV2 and TRBJ2-1, is EPEVTQTPSHQVTQMGQEVILRCVPISNHLYFYWYRQILGQKVEFLVSFYNNEISEKSEIFDDQFSVERPDGSNFTLKIRSTKLEDSAMYFCASTVDRQSSYNEQFFGPGTRLTVL.

This clone is labeled medium-sized. As DNA, the CDR3 is TGTGCCAGCAGTGAAGCGATTGTTTTGCGGGGAAACACCGGGGAGCTGTTTTTT. It specifies CASSEAIVLRGNTGELFF. This chain joins TRBV6-1 and TRBJ2-2; TRBD2 is a possible D gene (6 bases). From germline, CDR1 is MNHNS and CDR2 SASEGT. This CDR3 is 18 amino acids long. With 0 bases removed from V and 2 bases from J, the gap between germline ends came to 16 bases.

The table lists this clone with a few counts. The chain employs TRBV10-3 and TRBJ2-2; TRBD2 aligns across 13 bases. This CDR3 region has 14 residues. Germline V CDR1 and CDR2: ENHRY, SYGVKD. J gave up 6 bases and V 8 bases, and 3 bases lay outside the gene matches. In DNA form, the CDR3 reads TGTGCCATCGGACTAGCGGGGGACGCCGGGGAGCTGTTTTTT. This gives the protein CAIGLAGDAGELFF.